The clone carrying this T cell receptor (beta chain) appeared a single time. Germline CDR1 is ENHRY and CDR2 is SYGVKD. CDR3 length equals 15 residues. V shed 3 bases, J shed 3 bases, and the junction held 5 bases outside the gene matches. Authors' analysis steps: Researchers report that nucleated cell counts were estimated from reference gene primer amplification. The assay was immunoSEQ multiplex PCR, and TCRdb's table has in-frame clones only and misses some. V and J calls and clone size are given by that table; D and trimming were obtained from the DNA. This sample has roughly 230,000 clones, with 85% found just once. The data are from a study of blood T cell repertoires in COVID-19. Study context: Nucleic acid was either cDNA or gDNA, and it came from T cells, B-cell-depleted T cells, or PBMCs.

Someone with COVID-19 had been met by exposed participants within 2 weeks before study entry. The specimen was PBMCs or T cells enriched from blood (not recorded which). The chain combines TRBV10-3 with TRBJ2-7, with 10 bases identical to TRBD1. The clonotype comes from a woman in her forties or fifties who had been exposed to COVID-19. The CDR3 region is CAISEPGQGSYEQYF. As DNA, the CDR3 is TGTGCCATCAGTGAACCGGGACAGGGGAGCTACGAGCAGTACTTC.